This TCR beta chain emerged from a study of T cells in Graves' hyperthyroidism and ophthalmopathy. Study-level points and caveats: Among thyroid clonotypes expanded above 0.001, most also appeared in blood.

Germline V gene lookup returns CDR1 SGHKS and CDR2 YYEKEE (reference sequence). V was clipped by 7 bases and J by 2 bases, with 18 bases between them. The CDR3 runs 15 residues. Patients having uncontrolled infection, another autoimmune disease, pregnancy or lactation were not included. TCR beta CDR3 sequences were amplified from RNA transcripts. Researchers ran a first-round RT-PCR on the TCR CDR3 using the HTBI primer set. TCRdb reprocessed the multiplex PCR reads via MiXCR and lists one record per CDR3 protein. The sample yields about 570,000 distinct CDR3 sequences, just over 45% seen once. To note about this clonotype: The antigen is unknown.

This TCR was recovered from an adult woman with Graves' disease, either hyperthyroidism or ophthalmopathy (not recorded which). The chain combines TRBV5-5 with TRBJ2-5; D is possibly TRBD1 or TRBD2 (6 bases each). The sequenced sample was peripheral blood or thyroid tissue (not recorded which). The CDR3 region is CASDPGASVQETQYF. The CDR3 nucleotides are TGTGCCAGCGACCCGGGGGCATCAGTACAAGAGACCCAGTACTTC.